Below, one TCR beta chain is given with its context. The CDR3 sequence is 15 residues long. With 4 bases clipped from V and 3 bases from J, the junction kept 2 bases outside the gene matches. CDR1 is SGHNT, CDR2 YYREEE, per germline (reference sequence). The data belong to a study of control samples from healthy donors and cancer patients. Only in-frame clones appear in the TCRdb table, and some are missing; sequencing was by immunoSEQ multiplex PCR. The sample includes about 150,000 clones, roughly nine tenths seen only once; the top ten take around 4.9%. Input material: blood. This receptor was identified in a man aged 30-40 years in good health. The genes are TRBV5-4 and TRBJ2-3; 13 bases are a match to TRBD2. CDR3 protein: CASSPGLAGTDTQYF. CDR3 in DNA: TGTGCCAGCAGCCCGGGACTAGCGGGAACAGATACGCAGTATTTT.